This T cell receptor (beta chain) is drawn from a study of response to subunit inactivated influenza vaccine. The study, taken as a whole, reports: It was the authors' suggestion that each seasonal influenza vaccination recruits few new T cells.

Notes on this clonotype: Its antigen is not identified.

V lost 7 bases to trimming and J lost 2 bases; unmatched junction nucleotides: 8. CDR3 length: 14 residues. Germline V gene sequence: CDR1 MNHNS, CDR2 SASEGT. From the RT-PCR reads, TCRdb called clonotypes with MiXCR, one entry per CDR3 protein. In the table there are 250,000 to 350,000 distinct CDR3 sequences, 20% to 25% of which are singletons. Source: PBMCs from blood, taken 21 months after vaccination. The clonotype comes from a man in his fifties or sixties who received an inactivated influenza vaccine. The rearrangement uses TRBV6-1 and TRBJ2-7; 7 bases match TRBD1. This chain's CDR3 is CASTHSGTAYEQYF. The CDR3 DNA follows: TGTGCCAGCACCCACTCCGGGACAGCCTACGAGCAGTACTTC.